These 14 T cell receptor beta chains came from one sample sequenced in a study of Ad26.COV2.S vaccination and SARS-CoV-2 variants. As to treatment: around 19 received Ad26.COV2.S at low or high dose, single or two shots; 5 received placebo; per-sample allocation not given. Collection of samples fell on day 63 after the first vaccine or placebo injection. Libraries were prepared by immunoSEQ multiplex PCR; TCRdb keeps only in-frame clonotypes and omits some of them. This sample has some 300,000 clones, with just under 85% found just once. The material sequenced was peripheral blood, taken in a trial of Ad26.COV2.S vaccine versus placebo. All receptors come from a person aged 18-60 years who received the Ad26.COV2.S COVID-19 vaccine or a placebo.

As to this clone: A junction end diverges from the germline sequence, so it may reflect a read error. CDR3 sequence (DNA): TGTGCCAGCAGTGAGCGGACTAGCGGGGGGACTCTTACTTTT. This encodes CASSERTSGGTLTF. V and J are TRBV6-4 and TRBJ2-3, with 14 bases matching TRBD2. Germline-derived CDR1 and CDR2 are MRHNA and SNTAGT. The CDR3 length is 14 residues.

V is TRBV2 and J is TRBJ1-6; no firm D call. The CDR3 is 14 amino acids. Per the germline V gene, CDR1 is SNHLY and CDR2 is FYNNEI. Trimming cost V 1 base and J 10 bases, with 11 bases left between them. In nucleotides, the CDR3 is TGTGCCAGCAGTGAAGTCTACAGTCTATCACCCCTCCACTTT. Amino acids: CASSEVYSLSPLHF.

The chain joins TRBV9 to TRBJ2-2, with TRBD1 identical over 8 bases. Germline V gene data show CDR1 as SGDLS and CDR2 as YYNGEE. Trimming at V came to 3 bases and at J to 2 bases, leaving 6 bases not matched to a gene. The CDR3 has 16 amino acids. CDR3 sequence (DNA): TGTGCCAGCAGCGACCCAGGGGGCCTTAACACCGGGGAGCTGTTTTTT. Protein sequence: CASSDPGGLNTGELFF.

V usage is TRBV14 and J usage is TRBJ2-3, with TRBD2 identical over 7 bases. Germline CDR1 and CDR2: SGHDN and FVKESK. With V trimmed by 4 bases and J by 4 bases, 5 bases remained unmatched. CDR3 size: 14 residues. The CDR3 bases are TGTGCCAGCAGCCTTCGACGGGGGGCAGATACGCAGTATTTT. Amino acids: CASSLRRGADTQYF. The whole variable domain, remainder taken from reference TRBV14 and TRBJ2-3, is EAGVTQFPSHSVIEKGQTVTLRCDPISGHDNLYWYRRVMGKEIKFLLHFVKESKQDESGMPNNRFLAERTGGTYSTLKVQPAELEDSGVYFCASSLRRGADTQYFGPGTRLTVL.

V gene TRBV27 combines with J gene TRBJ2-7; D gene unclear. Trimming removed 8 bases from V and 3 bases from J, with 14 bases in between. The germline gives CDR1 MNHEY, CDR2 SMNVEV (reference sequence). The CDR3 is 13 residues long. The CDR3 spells CASAIRRGYEQYF. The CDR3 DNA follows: TGTGCCAGCGCGATACGTAGAGGCTACGAGCAGTACTTC.

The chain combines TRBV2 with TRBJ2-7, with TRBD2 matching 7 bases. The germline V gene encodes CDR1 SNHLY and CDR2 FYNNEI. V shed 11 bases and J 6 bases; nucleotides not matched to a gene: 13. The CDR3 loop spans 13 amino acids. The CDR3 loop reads CASRQSSGGEQYF. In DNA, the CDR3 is TGTGCCTCGCGCCAGTCTTCGGGGGGCGAGCAGTACTTC.

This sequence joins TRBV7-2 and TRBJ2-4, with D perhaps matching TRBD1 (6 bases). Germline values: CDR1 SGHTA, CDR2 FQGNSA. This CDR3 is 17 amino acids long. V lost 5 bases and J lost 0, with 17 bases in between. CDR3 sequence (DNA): TGTGCCAGCAGCCACTACAGGGCAGTACTAGCCAAAAACATTCAGTACTTC. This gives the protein CASSHYRAVLAKNIQYF.

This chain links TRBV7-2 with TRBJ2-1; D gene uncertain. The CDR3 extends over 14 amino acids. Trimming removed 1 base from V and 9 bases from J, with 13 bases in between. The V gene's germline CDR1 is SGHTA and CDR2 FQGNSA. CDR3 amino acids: CASSLVRSGGEQFF. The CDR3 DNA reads TGTGCCAGCAGCTTAGTTCGTTCGGGCGGTGAGCAGTTCTTC.

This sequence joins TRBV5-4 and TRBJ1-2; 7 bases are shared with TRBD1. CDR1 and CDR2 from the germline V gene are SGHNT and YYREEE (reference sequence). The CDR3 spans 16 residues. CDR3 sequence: CAAGEIGQASIYGYTF. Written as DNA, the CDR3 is TGTGCTGCCGGGGAAATTGGACAGGCGTCGATCTATGGCTACACCTTC.

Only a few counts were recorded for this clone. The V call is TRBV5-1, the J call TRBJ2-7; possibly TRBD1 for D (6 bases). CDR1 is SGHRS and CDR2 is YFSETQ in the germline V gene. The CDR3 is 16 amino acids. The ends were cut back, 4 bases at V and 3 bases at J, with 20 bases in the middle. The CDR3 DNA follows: TGCGCCAGCAGCCCCAACGGAAGGACAGAGGACTACGAGCAGTACTTC. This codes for CASSPNGRTEDYEQYF.

The CDR3 region is CASSLGGFDIQYF. The CDR3 DNA reads TGTGCCAGCAGCTTAGGTGGATTTGACATTCAGTACTTC. The chain recombines TRBV7-6 with TRBJ2-4, with D uncertain. The CDR3 length is 13 residues. V lost 1 base, J lost 8 bases, and 9 bases lay in between. Germline V gives CDR1 SGHVS, CDR2 FNYEAQ.

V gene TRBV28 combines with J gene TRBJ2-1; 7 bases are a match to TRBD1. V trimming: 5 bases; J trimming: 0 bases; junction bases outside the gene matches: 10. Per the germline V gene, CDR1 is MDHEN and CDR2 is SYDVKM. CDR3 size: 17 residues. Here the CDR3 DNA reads TGTGCCAGCAGTCTTTACCGAACAGGGGTCTCCTACAATGAGCAGTTCTTC. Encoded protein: CASSLYRTGVSYNEQFF.

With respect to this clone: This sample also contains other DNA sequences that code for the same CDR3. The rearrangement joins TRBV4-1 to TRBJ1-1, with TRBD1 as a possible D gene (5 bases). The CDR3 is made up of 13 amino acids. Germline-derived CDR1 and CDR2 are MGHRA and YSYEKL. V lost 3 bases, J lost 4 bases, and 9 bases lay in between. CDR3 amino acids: CASSQGRGTEAFF. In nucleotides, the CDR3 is TGCGCCAGCAGCCAGGGAAGGGGCACTGAAGCTTTCTTT.

In nucleotides, the CDR3 is TGTGCCACCAGGGACAGCGGGGACAATCAGCCCCAGCATTTT. Protein sequence: CATRDSGDNQPQHF. The chain couples TRBV19 to TRBJ1-5, with 7 bases identical to TRBD1. Per germline, CDR1 LNHDA and CDR2 SQIVND (reference sequence). The CDR3 is 14 residues long. The junction had 9 bases not matched to a gene; V was cut back by 10 bases and J by 3 bases.